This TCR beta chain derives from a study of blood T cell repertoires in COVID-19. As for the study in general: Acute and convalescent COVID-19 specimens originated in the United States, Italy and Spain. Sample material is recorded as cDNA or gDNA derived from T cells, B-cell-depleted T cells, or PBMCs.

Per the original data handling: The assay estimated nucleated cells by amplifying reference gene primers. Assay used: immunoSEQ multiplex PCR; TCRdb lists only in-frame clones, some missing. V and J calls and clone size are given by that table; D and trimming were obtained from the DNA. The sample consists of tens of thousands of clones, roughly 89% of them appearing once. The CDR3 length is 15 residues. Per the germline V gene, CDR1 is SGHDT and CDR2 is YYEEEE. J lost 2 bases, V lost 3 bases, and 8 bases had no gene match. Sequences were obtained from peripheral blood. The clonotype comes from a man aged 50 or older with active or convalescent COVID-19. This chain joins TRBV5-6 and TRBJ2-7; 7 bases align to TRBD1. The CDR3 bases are TGTGCCAGCAGCTACCGAGGGACAGCCACCTACGAGCAGTACTTC. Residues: CASSYRGTATYEQYF.